A selection of T cell receptor beta chains follows, all from one sample in a study of control samples from healthy donors and cancer patients. The protocol was immunoSEQ multiplex PCR, while the TCRdb copy is restricted to in-frame clones and leaves out a portion. The table includes 130,000 or so clones, around 90% detected once. Material for sequencing was blood. The receptors were sampled from a man aged 40-49 years in good health. Each CDR3 is given with its conserved first and last residue. D genes are given only for firm matches.

v_gene: TRBV18
d_gene: TRBD1
j_gene: TRBJ2-7
CDR3aa: CASSPTDRVNYEQYF
CDR3nt: TGTGCCAGCTCACCTACGGACAGGGTGAACTACGAGCAGTACTTC

v_gene: TRBV5-1
d_gene: .
j_gene: TRBJ1-1
CDR3aa: CASSPDRVASAFF
CDR3nt: TGCGCCAGCAGCCCCGACAGAGTGGCATCAGCTTTCTTT

v_gene: TRBV28
d_gene: .
j_gene: TRBJ1-5
CDR3aa: CASSQTSNNQPQHF
CDR3nt: TGTGCCAGCAGTCAAACTAGTAACAATCAGCCCCAGCATTTT

v_gene: TRBV5-1
d_gene: .
j_gene: TRBJ1-6
CDR3aa: CASSIETENSPLHF
CDR3nt: TGCGCCAGCAGCATTGAGACTGAAAATTCACCCCTCCACTTT

v_gene: TRBV11-2
d_gene: TRBD1
j_gene: TRBJ1-1
CDR3aa: CASSWRGTVNTEAFF
CDR3nt: TGTGCCAGCAGCTGGCGGGGGACAGTGAACACTGAAGCTTTCTTT

v_gene: TRBV28
d_gene: TRBD1
j_gene: TRBJ2-2
CDR3aa: CASSSQGAGNTGELFF
CDR3nt: TGTGCCAGCAGTTCACAGGGGGCGGGGAACACCGGGGAGCTGTTTTTT

v_gene: TRBV28
d_gene: .
j_gene: TRBJ1-2
CDR3aa: CASSRTAGINYGYTF
CDR3nt: TGTGCCAGCAGTAGGACAGCCGGGATTAACTATGGCTACACCTTC

v_gene: TRBV15
d_gene: TRBD1
j_gene: TRBJ1-5
CDR3aa: CATSNRGNNQPQHF
CDR3nt: TGTGCCACCAGCAACAGGGGAAACAATCAGCCCCAGCATTTT

v_gene: TRBV6-8
d_gene: .
j_gene: TRBJ1-5
CDR3aa: CASSYPRGGSNQPQHF
CDR3nt: TGTGCCAGCAGTTACCCCCGGGGGGGGAGCAATCAGCCCCAGCATTTT

v_gene: TRBV5-6
d_gene: .
j_gene: TRBJ2-7
CDR3aa: CASSGDGSGEQYF
CDR3nt: TGTGCCAGCAGCGGGGACGGTTCTGGCGAGCAGTACTTC

v_gene: TRBV6-1
d_gene: .
j_gene: TRBJ1-1
CDR3aa: CASSEGPGDTEAFF
CDR3nt: TGTGCCAGCAGTGAAGGGCCCGGGGACACTGAAGCTTTCTTT

v_gene: TRBV9
d_gene: TRBD1
j_gene: TRBJ2-1
CDR3aa: CASSAQGAPSSEQFF
CDR3nt: TGTGCCAGCAGTGCACAGGGGGCCCCCTCCAGTGAGCAGTTCTTC

v_gene: TRBV6-5
d_gene: TRBD1
j_gene: TRBJ2-1
CDR3aa: CASPAGQAVYNEQFF
CDR3nt: TGTGCCAGCCCGGCCGGACAGGCCGTATACAATGAGCAGTTCTTC

v_gene: TRBV5-1
d_gene: .
j_gene: TRBJ2-2
CDR3aa: CASSTLPTGDYGELFF
CDR3nt: TGCGCCAGCAGCACATTACCGACAGGGGACTACGGGGAGCTGTTTTTT

v_gene: TRBV6-5
d_gene: TRBD2
j_gene: TRBJ2-4
CDR3aa: CASSPGGDGNIQYF
CDR3nt: TGTGCCAGCAGTCCGGGAGGGGACGGCAACATTCAGTACTTC

v_gene: TRBV5-5
d_gene: TRBD1
j_gene: TRBJ1-5
CDR3aa: CASSLGQGAFNQPQHF
CDR3nt: TGTGCCAGCAGCTTGGGACAGGGGGCCTTCAATCAGCCCCAGCATTTT

v_gene: TRBV13
d_gene: .
j_gene: TRBJ1-4
CDR3aa: CASSFRGEGEKLFF
CDR3nt: TGTGCCAGCAGCTTCCGGGGGGAGGGTGAAAAACTGTTTTTT

v_gene: TRBV7-9
d_gene: .
j_gene: TRBJ2-2
CDR3aa: CAIKDRNTGELFF
CDR3nt: TGTGCCATAAAAGACAGGAACACCGGGGAGCTGTTTTTT